This T cell receptor (beta chain) is drawn from a study of blood T cell repertoires in COVID-19. Study-level information: Specimens from acute and convalescent COVID-19 originated in the United States, Italy and Spain. T cells, B-cell-depleted T cells, or PBMCs provided the cDNA or gDNA that served as material.

The authors' processing: Cell counts per sample came from amplifying reference gene primers. TCRdb's copy holds only in-frame clones and misses some; the assay was immunoSEQ multiplex PCR. V, J and clone size are those of that table, while D and trimming were read from the DNA. This table holds tens of thousands of clones, roughly four fifths found once. This clone appeared a few times. Trimming took off 3 bases at V and 4 bases at J, with 9 bases between the two ends. This CDR3 region has 13 residues. The TCR was taken from a human donor in a cohort sampled during active COVID-19. The sequencing input was peripheral blood. The gene calls are TRBV12-3 or TRBV12-4 and TRBJ1-2; no reliable D call. The CDR3 coding sequence is TGTGCCAGCAGTTTCGAGTACCTCTATGGCTACACCTTC. This codes for CASSFEYLYGYTF.